This T cell receptor beta chain was profiled in a study of cytomegalovirus exposure and HLA in healthy donors. This clone was counted once. The target antigen is unknown. Study findings and constraints: Most of the CMV-associated TCR beta chains (in a later analysis) appeared to be HLA-restricted.

Per germline, CDR1 MRHNA and CDR2 SNTAGT. The CDR3 consists of 15 residues. J was trimmed by 3 bases and V by 6 bases; bases with no gene match: 7. The PCR made use of 60 Vbeta and 13 Jbeta primers. Sequenced by immunoSEQ multiplex PCR; TCRdb stores in-frame clones only, minus some. The sample holds fewer than 200,000 clones, roughly 87% seen once. The material sequenced was PBMCs. This chain joins TRBV6-4 and TRBJ1-5; 8 bases match TRBD1. The source of this sequence is a girl in the first two years of life in good health and CMV-seronegative. As DNA, the CDR3 is TGTGCCAGCAGACCCGGACAGGGTCCCAATCAGCCCCAGCATTTT. This sequence encodes CASRPGQGPNQPQHF.